This T cell receptor (beta chain) was recorded in a study of OX40 agonist ivuxolimab in advanced cancers. About the study: The treatment was a fully human IgG2 OX40 agonist, ivuxolimab. Overall study findings and caveats: Relative to CD4+ cells, CD8+ T cells on average had more expanded clones.

As regards this clone: The target antigen is unknown.

Profiled with immunoSEQ multiplex PCR; TCRdb holds only in-frame clones, not every one. The profile shows tens of thousands of clones, over 80% of them singletons. This receptor was taken from an adult with an advanced solid tumor such as melanoma, head and neck, liver or kidney cancer. The sequencing here drew on CD4+ or CD8+ T cells sorted from blood, taken in a trial of the OX40 agonist ivuxolimab.

Here the CDR3 reads CARSLDQGRTSNYGYTF. CDR3 DNA: TGTGCCAGAAGCTTGGATCAGGGCAGAACCTCTAACTATGGCTACACCTTC. The chain recombines TRBV5-3 with TRBJ1-2, with a weak D call TRBD1 (5 bases). TRBV5-3 is filed as an ORF, its function uncertain. This CDR3 is built from 17 residues. V gave up 0 bases and J gave up 0 bases, with 15 bases separating them.